This T cell receptor (beta chain) is from a study of blood T cell repertoires in COVID-19 (TCRdb year 2020). For the study in its entirety: Samples from collaborators originated in the United States, Italy and Spain and spanned both the acute and convalescent phases of COVID-19. Subjects who had been exposed to COVID-19, were actively infected with it, or had recovered from it provided the deeply sampled blood TCRbeta repertoires that made up the dataset. Where HLA class I and class II types were available, the types were taken from metadata supplied by the sample provider, not from assay-based typing. The samples were drawn from two sources: the first 160 participants of the ongoing ImmuneRACE study, and over 950 subjects contributed by 6 global collaborators. A de-identified subject ID, COVID-19 status, age in years and sex were almost always included in the sample metadata. The material from the prospective study consisted of cDNA or gDNA derived from T cells, B-cell-depleted T cells, or PBMCs. A freely available public database, intended as a resource for researchers studying the immune response to SARS-CoV-2, is where the repertoires were released. Summary of the overall study and its limitations: How much clinical and demographic metadata was included differed by source and by participant, and the metadata was provided uncurated.

As regards this clone: Its antigen is unknown. One end of the junction does not line up with germline, which may come from a read error. The same CDR3 arises from other DNA sequences in this sample as well.

TCRbeta CDR3 regions were amplified from genomic DNA using the immunoSEQ Assay, a bias-controlled multiplex PCR. Per the original workflow: Nucleated cell counts per sample were estimated from amplification of reference gene primers within the assay. Sequence reads were collapsed and filtered to measure the absolute abundance of every unique TCRbeta CDR3 rearrangement. For each sample, productive Simpson clonality was calculated as the square root of Simpson's diversity index across productive rearrangements. The table was pulled from immuneACCESS by TCRdb, which kept in-frame rearrangements only. Such tables lose some clones; where checked, under half of the loss comes from unresolved V genes, and the rest has no known cause. V, J and clone size are those of that table, while D and trimming were read from the DNA. The sample table holds some 150,000 clones, of which more than 75% were seen once. 6% of the sample lies in the top ten.

According to the germline V gene, CDR1 reads MNHEY and CDR2 reads SVGAGI. The CDR3 runs 13 residues from the cysteine to the phenylalanine. The CDR3 DNA has 39 bases and is translated from base 1. Participants in the prospective study were enrolled through a virtual design, were aged roughly 18 to 100 years, and lived in approximately 25 United States geographic areas. To assign participants to cohorts, the prospective study relied on clinical history that participants themselves reported in a screening survey and a study questionnaire. For ImmuneRACE Cohort 3, a participant was defined as recovered based on two consecutive negative NP/OP PCR tests, clearance by a healthcare professional, or resolution of symptoms. In the prospective study, mobile phlebotomists collected whole blood, serum and a nasopharyngeal or oropharyngeal swab from each participant. Participants in the prospective study had the option to provide additional blood draws and questionnaires over a 2-month period. Before DNA extraction, prospective study blood samples were shipped either frozen or at room temperature.

This TCR was sampled from a woman in her fifties or sixties who had recovered from COVID-19. Sequenced sample: PBMCs or T cells enriched from blood (not recorded which). The chain joins TRBV6-5 to TRBJ1-1; TRBD1 is perhaps the D gene, given 5 matching bases. The DNA sequence is given as TGTGCCAGTAGTTTGGGGGGAACTATTGGAGCTTTCTTT. Its translation reads: CASSLGGTIGAFF.